This note documents a single T cell receptor beta chain sequence. The data stem from a study of T-cell memory formation after mild COVID-19. This CDR3 has 13 residues. Trimming cost V 3 bases and J 4 bases, with 13 bases left between them. Germline V gives CDR1 DFQATT, CDR2 SNEGSKA (reference sequence). In TCRdb, the 5' RACE reads were re-called with MiXCR into one record per CDR3 protein. The sample carries 300,000 to 350,000 distinct CDR3 sequences, 14% recorded once. This chain links TRBV20-1 with TRBJ2-7, with D possibly matching TRBD1 (5 bases). The TCR comes from a man between 18 and 35 years old who had mild COVID-19 (a few samples of this study predate the infection). Cell type and time point are not known. The sample taken for sequencing was PBMCs or a T cell subset sorted from them (not recorded which). In DNA, the CDR3 is TGCAGTGCTAGGGGCAGGGAAGGTTACGAGCAGTACGTC. Protein sequence: CSARGREGYEQYV.